Listed below are T cell receptor beta chains from one sample, sequenced in a study of cytomegalovirus exposure and HLA in healthy donors. Measured with immunoSEQ multiplex PCR; TCRdb has only the in-frame clones, and not every one. This table has approximately 150,000 clones, about four fifths appearing once. The sequenced material came from PBMCs. The receptors originated from a man aged 30 to 39 in good health and CMV-seronegative. The CDR3 runs from the conserved cysteine through the conserved F or W. A D gene is named only where the DNA matches it firmly. Part of the rows lack a size; the others show once, few, many or a class for expanded clones.

cdr3_length	clone_size	v_call	j_call	d_call	cdr3_nt	cdr3_aa
14	-	TRBV5-1	TRBJ1-4	-	TGCGCCAGCAGCCTCGGGGGGAGCGGTGAAAAACTGTTTTTT	CASSLGGSGEKLFF
14	-	TRBV29-1	TRBJ2-7	TRBD1	TGCAGCGTTGTATCGGGACAGGGATTCGGCGAGCAGTACTTC	CSVVSGQGFGEQYF
15	-	TRBV9	TRBJ1-6	TRBD1	TGTGCCAGCAGCGTCTACGACAGGGGGAATTCACCCCTCCACTTT	CASSVYDRGNSPLHF
15	-	TRBV29-1	TRBJ2-5	TRBD2	TGCAGCGCCAAACTAGCGGGAGGGCGGCAAGAGACCCAGTACTTC	CSAKLAGGRQETQYF
15	-	TRBV11-1	TRBJ2-3	-	TGTGCCAGCAGCCTATGGGGCGGGGACTCAGATACGCAGTATTTT	CASSLWGGDSDTQYF
13	-	TRBV7-9	TRBJ1-5	-	TGTGCCAGCAGCTCCGGGATCGATCAGCCCCAGCATTTT	CASSSGIDQPQHF
15	-	TRBV28	TRBJ1-6	TRBD1	TGTGCCAGCAGTTTCGGGGGGACAGGAATAGTAACCCTCCACTTT	CASSFGGTGIVTLHF
13	-	TRBV10-1	TRBJ2-3	-	TGCGCCAGCAGTGAGTCGCAGGGAAATACGCAGTATTTT	CASSESQGNTQYF
16	-	TRBV6-4	TRBJ2-2	TRBD2	TGTGCCAGCAGTGAGGATAGCGGGACGAACACCGGGGAGCTGTTTTTT	CASSEDSGTNTGELFF
16	-	TRBV9	TRBJ2-3	-	TGTGCCAGCAGCTTCAGATACAGGGCCAACACAGATACGCAGTATTTT	CASSFRYRANTDTQYF
15	-	TRBV5-1	TRBJ2-5	-	TGCGCCAGCAGCTATCCGGGACCTGGGGGGGAGACCCAGTACTTC	CASSYPGPGGETQYF
14	-	TRBV28	TRBJ1-2	-	TGTGCCAGCAGTTTTAAGGGGATTTACTATGGCTACACCTTC	CASSFKGIYYGYTF
16	once	TRBV9	TRBJ1-1	-	TGTGCCAGCAGCCCCGAAATAAGAACAATGAACACTGAAGCTTTCTTT	CASSPEIRTMNTEAFF
16	-	TRBV5-4	TRBJ2-1	TRBD2	TGTGCCAGCAGCTCTGGGGTAGCGGGGGCCCCGGGTGAGCAGTTCTTC	CASSSGVAGAPGEQFF
14	-	TRBV9	TRBJ2-7	-	TGTGCCAGCAGCGTACCTAAAAGCCCATACGAGCAGTACTTC	CASSVPKSPYEQYF
16	once	TRBV12-5	TRBJ2-5	TRBD2	TGTGCTAGTGGTTTGGATCCAGCGGGACCTCAAGAGACCCAGTACTTC	CASGLDPAGPQETQYF
13	-	TRBV28	TRBJ2-7	TRBD1	TGTGCCAGCAGGACAGGGGGTGGCTACGAGCAGTACTTC	CASRTGGGYEQYF
18	-	TRBV7-9	TRBJ2-1	TRBD1	TGTGCCAGCAGCGCACCCCCCGGGGACAGGGGGTCGAGGTGTGAGCAGTTCTTC	CASSAPPGDRGSRCEQFF
15	-	TRBV19	TRBJ2-7	-	TGTGCCAGTAGTCTCCCTGACAGAGACTGGGGCGAGCAGTACTTC	CASSLPDRDWGEQYF
13	-	TRBV28	TRBJ2-7	TRBD1	TGTGCCAGCAGTCCTAGCACAGGGGGCGAGCAGTACTTC	CASSPSTGGEQYF
16	-	TRBV28	TRBJ2-1	TRBD2	TGTGCCAGCAGTCCCTTTACTAGCGGGGCCACAAATGAGCAGTTCTTC	CASSPFTSGATNEQFF
16	-	TRBV27	TRBJ1-6	TRBD1	TGTGCCAGCAGTCCGGCCGGAGCAGGGGGTAATTCACCCCTCCACTTT	CASSPAGAGGNSPLHF
15	-	TRBV6-5	TRBJ1-4	-	TGTGCCAGCAGTTACCTAGGACAGACTAATGAAAAACTGTTTTTT	CASSYLGQTNEKLFF
14	-	TRBV11-2	TRBJ1-2	-	TGTGCCAGCAGCTTAGCCCGGTCGGGGGGTGGCTACACCTTC	CASSLARSGGGYTF
16	-	TRBV7-9	TRBJ1-2	TRBD1	TGTTCCAGCAGCCCCGTCACAGGGGAAGTGTTCTATGGCTACACCTTC	CSSSPVTGEVFYGYTF
14	-	TRBV6-5	TRBJ1-1	TRBD1	TGTGCCAGCAGTCCATTGACAGGGGGCACTGAAGCTTTCTTT	CASSPLTGGTEAFF
17	-	TRBV27	TRBJ2-2	-	TGTGCCAGCAGTGTCTATTGGCGCGGGGGCGTTACCGGGGAGCTGTTTTTT	CASSVYWRGGVTGELFF
15	-	TRBV9	TRBJ2-2	TRBD2	TGTGCCAGCAGCGTAACGAGCGGGATCACCGGGGAGCTGTTTTTT	CASSVTSGITGELFF
14	-	TRBV27	TRBJ2-3	TRBD1	TGTGCCAGCAAGTGGGACAGTAGCACAGATACGCAGTATTTT	CASKWDSSTDTQYF
15	-	TRBV6-6	TRBJ2-3	-	TGTGCCAGCAGTCCCCGGGGGTCAGGGACAGATACGCAGTATTTT	CASSPRGSGTDTQYF
16	once	TRBV10-1	TRBJ2-1	-	TGCGCCAGCGGAGGGGGACGAGGGGGGGGGTACAATGAGCAGTTCTTC	CASGGGRGGGYNEQFF
15	-	TRBV6-6	TRBJ2-5	-	TGTGCCAGCAGTTCTAGGGGGGGGTTGGGAGAGACCCAGTACTTC	CASSSRGGLGETQYF
16	-	TRBV7-2	TRBJ2-7	TRBD2	TGTGCCAGCAGCTTAGGACTAGCGGGGGCGCCTTACGAGCAGTACTTC	CASSLGLAGAPYEQYF
16	-	TRBV5-1	TRBJ2-7	TRBD2	TGCGCCAGCAGCCCGAGCTGGGCGGGAGTAGCCTACGAGCAGTACTTC	CASSPSWAGVAYEQYF
17	-	TRBV19	TRBJ2-2	TRBD2	TGTGCCAGTAACCTTGGGACTAGCGGGAGACGGGTCGGGGAGCTGTTTTTT	CASNLGTSGRRVGELFF
15	-	TRBV15	TRBJ1-2	-	TGTGCCACCAGCAGAAGCCCAATGACAGCCTATGGCTACACCTTC	CATSRSPMTAYGYTF
14	-	TRBV5-1	TRBJ1-4	-	TGCGCCAGCAGCTTGGGACAGGACGGGGAAAAACTGTTTTTT	CASSLGQDGEKLFF
12	-	TRBV7-9	TRBJ1-1	-	TGTTCCAGCAGCTCAGGCAGGACTGAAGCTTTCTTT	CSSSSGRTEAFF
15	-	TRBV6-1	TRBJ2-7	TRBD2	TGTGCCAGCAGTGAAGCGGCTAGCGGGAGCTACGAGCAGTACTTC	CASSEAASGSYEQYF
12	-	TRBV5-4	TRBJ2-7	-	TGTGCCAGCAGTGCAGACAAGTACGAGCAGTACTTC	CASSADKYEQYF
11	-	TRBV28	TRBJ2-2	-	TGTGCCAGCAGTTGGGGGCGGGAGCTGTTTTTT	CASSWGRELFF
16	-	TRBV28	TRBJ2-7	-	TGTGCCAGCAGTTTCGGGATCGACCCCCCGGCCTACGAGCAGTACTTC	CASSFGIDPPAYEQYF
13	-	TRBV30	TRBJ2-7	-	TGTGCCTGGAGCGGAGGGAACACCTACGAGCAGTACTTC	CAWSGGNTYEQYF
17	-	TRBV5-6	TRBJ1-5	-	TGTGCCAGCAGCTCATTCCACGGACTTCTTAGCAATCAGCCCCAGCATTTT	CASSSFHGLLSNQPQHF
13	-	TRBV5-1	TRBJ2-7	TRBD1	TGCGCCAGCAGATTTGACAGGGAATGGGAGCAGTACTTC	CASRFDREWEQYF
16	-	TRBV5-5	TRBJ1-5	-	TGTGCCAGCAGCTTGGAAGCCGGAGGCAGCAATCAGCCCCAGCATTTT	CASSLEAGGSNQPQHF
15	-	TRBV5-4	TRBJ2-7	TRBD1	TGTGCCAGCAGCCGAGACGGACAGGGAGTCGACGAGCAGTACTTC	CASSRDGQGVDEQYF
12	few	TRBV5-4	TRBJ2-2	-	TGTGCCAGCAGCCCGGGAGCCGGGGAGCTGTTTTTT	CASSPGAGELFF
15	-	TRBV28	TRBJ2-1	-	TGTGCCAGCAGCTATATTCAGGGGTCCTACAATGAGCAGTTCTTC	CASSYIQGSYNEQFF
13	-	TRBV2	TRBJ1-5	TRBD1	TGTGCCAGCCGCGGACAGGGCCTCGGGCCCCAGCATTTT	CASRGQGLGPQHF
16	-	TRBV6-5	TRBJ1-1	TRBD1	TGTGCCAGCAGTTTGGGGCAGGGGGCGGGGAACACTGAAGCTTTCTTT	CASSLGQGAGNTEAFF
12	-	TRBV10-1	TRBJ1-1	-	TGCGCCAGCAGTGAAGGAGGTACTGAAGCTTTCTTT	CASSEGGTEAFF
16	-	TRBV10-1	TRBJ2-7	TRBD1	TGCGCCAGCAGCGCTGATACCGGGACAGTAGCCTACGAGCAGTACTTC	CASSADTGTVAYEQYF
13	-	TRBV30	TRBJ1-5	-	TGTGCCTGGAGCGGGGGTGGGGGTGAGCCCCAGCATTTT	CAWSGGGGEPQHF
16	-	TRBV4-3	TRBJ2-7	TRBD2	TGCGCCAGCAGCCACTTTATAGCGGGGAGCTCCTACGAGCAGTACTTC	CASSHFIAGSSYEQYF